The source of this T cell receptor beta chain is a study of blood T cell repertoires in COVID-19. The table came from immunoSEQ multiplex PCR; TCRdb's copy has only in-frame clones and leaves some out. The table records about 260,000 clones, 87% of them present only once. Unmatched junction bases numbered 4, after V lost 1 base and J lost 2 bases. There are 15 residues in the CDR3. Germline loops: CDR1 KGHSH, CDR2 LQKENI. V and J are TRBV18 and TRBJ2-7; 8 bases line up with TRBD2. Source material: peripheral blood. The source is a woman between 50 and 59 years old who had recovered from COVID-19. The DNA for the CDR3 is TGTGCCAGCTCACCACGCGGGGGGATAACCTACGAGCAGTACTTC. Translation gives CASSPRGGITYEQYF.